Presented here are 21 T cell receptor beta chains from one specimen sequenced in a study of siplizumab effects on memory and regulatory T cells. The antigens for these receptors are not known. Kept together in coculture, the mixed lymphocyte reaction cells spent 6 days at 37°C. Clones were sequenced by immunoSEQ multiplex PCR, and TCRdb holds only the in-frame ones, with some missing. The sample gives over 14,000 clones, approximately 49% of which show up once; 7% to 9% is in the top ten. Sequencing used CFSE-low (dividing) CD4+ T cells sorted from an allogeneic mixed lymphocyte reaction. Every receptor here comes from a human donor in good health; the cells came from an allogeneic mixed lymphocyte reaction.

The V gene is TRBV21-1, the J gene TRBJ2-6; the D segment call TRBD1 is taken from the table without a DNA check. TRBV21-1 is noted as a pseudogene. The CDR3 runs to 17 residues. CDR3 in DNA: TGTGCCAGCGCCCGTCCGGGACAGGGGGCTGGGGCCAACGTCCTGACTTTC. Protein product: CASARPGQGAGANVLTF.

V usage is TRBV5-6 and J usage is TRBJ2-2; 11 nucleotides line up with TRBD2. Germline-derived CDR1 and CDR2 are SGHDT and YYEEEE. The CDR3 has 18 residues. With V trimmed by 1 base and J by 4 bases, 9 bases remained unmatched. CDR3 protein: CASSLSVAGGHRTGELFF. The CDR3 nucleotides are TGTGCCAGCAGCTTGTCGGTAGCGGGGGGGCATCGCACCGGGGAGCTGTTTTTT. Looking up the rest from reference TRBV5-6 and TRBJ2-2 gives the full variable domain: DAGVTQSPTHLIKTRGQQVTLRCSPKSGHDTVSWYQQALGQGPQFIFQYYEEEERQRGNFPDRFSGHQFPNYSSELNVNALLLGDSALYLCASSLSVAGGHRTGELFFGEGSRLTVL.

A remark on this clone: Different DNA sequences within this sample yield the same CDR3. The CDR3 region has the DNA TGTGCCAGTAGTTATCATCGGGGGTCACCTTTCTTT. It encodes CASSYHRGSPFF. V and J are TRBV19 and TRBJ1-1; D may be TRBD1 (5 bases). Germline V lookup: CDR1 LNHDA, CDR2 SQIVND (reference sequence). V dropped 5 bases and J dropped 12 bases, with 16 bases sitting between them. This CDR3 is 12 amino acids long. The full variable domain, with the rest looked up from reference TRBV19 and TRBJ1-1, is DGGITQSPKYLFRKEGQNVTLSCEQNLNHDAMYWYRQDPGQGLRLIYYSQIVNDFQKGDIAEGYSVSREKKESFPLTVTSAQKNPTAFYLCASSYHRGSPFFGQGTRLTVV.

The genes are TRBV5-5 and TRBJ1-4, with 7 bases that match TRBD1. Trimming at V came to 4 bases and at J to 2 bases, leaving 5 bases not matched to a gene. There are 15 residues in the CDR3. In germline, CDR1 is SGHKS, CDR2 YYEKEE (reference sequence). The DNA of the CDR3 is TGTGCCAGCAGCGGACGACAGGGCACTAATGAAAAACTGTTTTTT. Translation gives CASSGRQGTNEKLFF. The whole variable domain, filled in from reference TRBV5-5 and TRBJ1-4, reads DAGVTQSPTHLIKTRGQQVTLRCSPISGHKSVSWYQQVLGQGPQFIFQYYEKEERGRGNFPDRFSARQFPNYSSELNVNALLLGDSALYLCASSGRQGTNEKLFFGSGTQLSVL.

On this clone itself: Other DNA sequences in the sample encode the same CDR3. This chain links TRBV5-1 with TRBJ1-1; 8 positions match TRBD1. V dropped 5 bases and J dropped 1; count of bases not matched to a gene: 4. This CDR3 spans 14 amino acids. Germline-derived CDR1 and CDR2 are SGHRS and YFSETQ. The CDR3 nucleotides read TGCGCCAGCAGGATAGGACAGGGGAACACTGAAGCTTTCTTT. Its translation is CASRIGQGNTEAFF.

V gene TRBV5-1 combines with J gene TRBJ1-5, with a tentative D call TRBD1 (5 bases). There are 16 residues in the CDR3. Germline V gene sequence: CDR1 SGHRS, CDR2 YFSETQ. V was pared by 3 bases and J by 2 bases, with 15 bases between. CDR3 nucleotide sequence: TGCGCCAGCAGCTGGGGCCCCATGCAGGGCAATCAGCCCCAGCATTTT. This encodes CASSWGPMQGNQPQHF.

The chain combines TRBV6-9 with TRBJ1-1; 10 nucleotides line up with TRBD1. Germline CDR1 and CDR2: MNHGY and SVAAGI. This CDR3 has 15 residues. V lost 5 bases, J lost 4 bases, and 7 bases stayed unmatched. CDR3 nucleotides: TGTGCCAGCAGTCGGCCGGGACAGGGGAGCACTGAAGCTTTCTTT. It specifies CASSRPGQGSTEAFF.

The genes are TRBV20-1 and TRBJ2-5; D call uncertain. CDR1 and CDR2 (germline): DFQATT, SNEGSKA (reference sequence). V shed 7 bases and J shed 0 bases, with 6 bases lying between them. The CDR3 runs to 11 residues. The CDR3 DNA sequence: TGCAGTGGGATGAACCAAGAGACCCAGTACTTC. The encoded protein is CSGMNQETQYF.

The chain links TRBV5-1 to TRBJ2-3, with TRBD2 identical over 8 bases. The CDR3 has 15 amino acids. In germline, CDR1 is SGHRS, CDR2 YFSETQ. The V gene end was trimmed by 2 bases and the J gene end by 0 bases; junction bases not matched to a gene: 2. CDR3 loop: CASSLAGASTDTQYF. The CDR3 DNA follows: TGCGCCAGCAGCTTAGCGGGGGCTAGCACAGATACGCAGTATTTT.

V usage is TRBV6-6 and J usage is TRBJ1-2, with 8 bases aligning to TRBD1. Germline trimming cut 0 bases from V and 4 bases from J; bases unmatched to any gene: 1. Per the germline V gene, CDR1 is MNHNY and CDR2 is SVGAGI (reference sequence). The CDR3 loop spans 14 amino acids. In DNA, the CDR3 is TGTGCCAGCAGTTACTCGACAGGGGTCTATGGCTACACCTTC. This translates into CASSYSTGVYGYTF.

This clone was seen more than once but under ten times. CDR3 region: CASSVGLTGSSYNEQFF. Written as DNA, the CDR3 is TGTGCCAGCAGCGTAGGGTTGACGGGAAGCTCCTACAATGAGCAGTTCTTC. The genes are TRBV9 and TRBJ2-1, with D tentatively TRBD2 (5 bases). This CDR3 spans 17 amino acids. Germline values: CDR1 SGDLS, CDR2 YYNGEE. V gave up 0 bases and J gave up 0 bases, with 13 bases separating them.

This sequence joins TRBV30 and TRBJ1-6; 7 bases match TRBD1. The CDR3 runs to 13 residues. V dropped 1 base and J dropped 9; count of bases not matched to a gene: 3. The germline V gene has CDR1 GTSNPN and CDR2 SVGIG (reference sequence). The CDR3: CAWSGQGSSPLHF. CDR3 sequence (DNA): TGTGCCTGGAGTGGACAGGGAAGTTCACCCCTCCACTTT.

This clone was detected only a few times. The rearrangement links TRBV27 to TRBJ2-5, with 8 bases matching TRBD1. The J segment lost 5 bases and the V segment lost 4 bases, leaving 6 bases of the junction unmatched. Germline CDR1 MNHEY, CDR2 SMNVEV (reference sequence). This CDR3 contains 14 residues. CDR3 in DNA: TGTGCCAGCAGTTCACAGGGGGTGATGGAGACCCAGTACTTC. Protein product: CASSSQGVMETQYF.

V and J are TRBV9 and TRBJ2-2; D gene ambiguous. Trimming removed 3 bases at V and 7 bases at J, with 7 bases between. Germline V CDR1 and CDR2: SGDLS, YYNGEE. The CDR3 extends over 12 amino acids. The chain's CDR3 is CASSELSGELFF. The CDR3 nucleotides are TGTGCCAGCAGCGAACTCAGCGGGGAGCTGTTTTTT.

The chain uses TRBV27 and TRBJ1-6; TRBD1 might be the D (5 bases). V dropped 3 bases and J dropped 7 bases, with 13 bases sitting between them. The CDR3 is made up of 15 amino acids. Germline V gene sequence: CDR1 MNHEY, CDR2 SMNVEV (reference sequence). The CDR3 DNA sequence: TGTGCCAGCAGTTTTCGGCGGGGCGGGAATTCACCCCTCCACTTT. This gives the protein CASSFRRGGNSPLHF.

The rearrangement uses TRBV19 and TRBJ2-1; the D gene is possibly TRBD1 (6 bases). The CDR3 runs 17 residues. CDR1 and CDR2 from the germline V gene are LNHDA and SQIVND (reference sequence). The V end was cut by 4 bases, the J end by 0 bases, with 16 bases between. CDR3 DNA sequence: TGTGCCAGTAGTACGTACTCGAGGGGGAGCTCCTACAATGAGCAGTTCTTC. Amino acid sequence: CASSTYSRGSSYNEQFF.

This clone came up a few times. CDR3 bases: TGTGCCAGCAGTTATACCGGAAACACCATATATTTT. It encodes CASSYTGNTIYF. The chain is built from TRBV6-6 and TRBJ1-3; no reliable D call. V lost 3 bases and J 4 bases, leaving 4 bases between the germline ends. The CDR3 extends over 12 amino acids. Germline V lookup: CDR1 MNHNY, CDR2 SVGAGI (reference sequence).

The chain recombines TRBV11-3 with TRBJ1-1; 8 bases are a match to TRBD1. The CDR3 is 14 amino acids. Germline V gene sequence: CDR1 SGHNT, CDR2 YENEEA. Unmatched junction bases numbered 4, after V lost 4 bases and J lost 3 bases. The CDR3 DNA follows: TGTGCCAGCAGCTCCGGACAGGGCTACACTGAAGCTTTCTTT. It translates to CASSSGQGYTEAFF.

In nucleotides, the CDR3 is TGTGCCAGCAGCGTAGGAGGGCAGATGAACACTGAAGCTTTCTTT. It is translated as CASSVGGQMNTEAFF. J is TRBJ1-1 and V is TRBV9; D is ambiguous. This CDR3 comprises 15 residues. Trimming took 0 bases from V and 0 from J, leaving 9 bases between them. Per the germline V gene, CDR1 is SGDLS and CDR2 is YYNGEE.

The chain links TRBV27 to TRBJ2-7; D uncertain. The CDR3 covers 15 residues. CDR1 and CDR2 from the germline V gene are MNHEY and SMNVEV (reference sequence). V shed 8 bases and J shed 1 base, with 18 bases lying between them. The CDR3 is CASGSRTASSYEQYF. The DNA of the CDR3 is TGTGCCAGCGGGTCTCGCACAGCGAGTTCCTACGAGCAGTACTTC.

This clone was picked up a small number of times. The V call is TRBV11-2, the J call TRBJ1-4; TRBD1 might be the D (5 bases). CDR1 and CDR2 from the germline V gene are SGHAT and FQNNGV. V was trimmed by 5 bases and J by 5 bases, leaving 12 bases between them. The CDR3 spans 14 residues. DNA of the CDR3: TGTGCCAGCAGCCGGGAGGGGAGGAATGAAAAACTGTTTTTT. It yields the protein CASSREGRNEKLFF.